One and the same sample provided the 29 T cell receptor beta chains below, sequenced in a study of monozygotic twins with inflammatory bowel disease. TCRdb re-called the 5' RACE reads, yielding one record per CDR3 amino acid sequence without DNA. Here the sample table reports 350,000 to 400,000 distinct CDR3 sequences. The sample taken for sequencing was blood. The receptors come from a human donor with ulcerative colitis or Crohn's disease, or a healthy co-twin of an affected twin (not recorded which).

The chain is built from TRBV5-1 and TRBJ2-7; TCRdb's D gene call, TRBD1, goes unchecked for lack of DNA. CDR3 length: 17 residues. CDR1 and CDR2 from the germline V gene are SGHRS and YFSETQ. This CDR3 is CASSLSFGATGGYEQYF.

The chain links TRBV12-3 or TRBV12-4 to TRBJ1-5; the TCRdb call, TRBD1, lacks DNA for checking. The CDR3 is 14 residues long. CDR3 loop: CASGTRGGNQPQHF.

The rearrangement links TRBV6-5 to TRBJ2-1; TCRdb picks TRBD1, but there is no DNA to check that call. From germline, CDR1 is MNHEY and CDR2 SVGAGI. CDR3 length: 14 residues. The CDR3 here is CASSYRDPYNEQFF.

The chain carries TRBV18 and TRBJ1-5. The CDR3 totals 15 residues. Germline lookup yields CDR1 KGHSH and CDR2 LQKENI. The CDR3 sequence is CASSPSADSEQPQHF.

The chain joins TRBV11-2 to TRBJ1-1. The CDR3 spans 14 residues. Per germline, CDR1 SGHAT and CDR2 FQNNGV. CDR3 amino acids: CASSLETPNTEAFF.

V gene TRBV5-1 combines with J gene TRBJ2-7; checking the TCRdb D call of TRBD1 is not possible without DNA. The CDR3 has 15 residues. Germline V gene sequence: CDR1 SGHRS, CDR2 YFSETQ. The CDR3 sequence is CASSSVWGGLYEQYF.

The rearrangement uses TRBV20-1 and TRBJ1-1; TCRdb outputs TRBD1, but without DNA this stays unchecked. CDR3 length: 13 amino acids. The V gene's germline CDR1 is DFQATT and CDR2 SNEGSKA (reference sequence). Here the CDR3 reads CSARDPGVTEAFF.

The chain has TRBV7-9 and TRBJ1-4. Germline assignment: CDR1 SEHNR and CDR2 FQNEAQ (reference sequence). The CDR3 has 16 amino acids. The CDR3 sequence is CASSTMVGSAGEKLFF.

J is TRBJ2-1 and V is TRBV7-8; TCRdb's D call of TRBD1 is untestable without DNA. CDR3 size: 15 residues. Per the germline V gene, CDR1 is SGHVS and CDR2 is FQNEAQ. This chain's CDR3 is CASSRGRVSYNEQFF.

The chain recombines TRBV6-6 with TRBJ1-5; lacking DNA, the TRBD1 call made by TCRdb goes unchecked. Looked up from germline, CDR1 is MNHNY and CDR2 is SVGAGI (reference sequence). The CDR3 totals 14 residues. CDR3 region: CASSKTGVSQPQHF.

J is TRBJ2-3 and V is TRBV18; with no DNA, the TCRdb D assignment of TRBD1 cannot be verified. The CDR3 runs 14 residues. Germline CDR1 reads KGHSH; CDR2 reads LQKENI. CDR3 sequence: CASSPYRDTDTQYF.

The V call is TRBV4-3, the J call TRBJ2-2; TCRdb's D call, TRBD1, is unchecked because there is no DNA. The CDR3 extends over 17 amino acids. CDR1 LGHNA and CDR2 YSLEER come from the germline V gene. CDR3 loop: CASSRRSGARNTGELFF.

This chain links TRBV18 with TRBJ1-1. There are 17 residues in the CDR3. Germline V gene lookup returns CDR1 KGHSH and CDR2 LQKENI. CDR3 amino acids: CASSPGRGGLVNTEAFF.

The chain couples TRBV10-3 to TRBJ2-3. This CDR3 has 12 amino acids. Germline V gene lookup returns CDR1 ENHRY and CDR2 SYGVKD. CDR3 residues: CAISEWSDTQYF.

This chain connects TRBV11-1 to TRBJ2-1; TCRdb reports TRBD1, a call that lacks DNA to check it against. Germline V gene lookup returns CDR1 SGHAT and CDR2 FQDESV (reference sequence). The CDR3 spans 18 residues. The CDR3 spells CASSLAGRGQLSYNEQFF.

The CDR3 spells CSARVTSFPDNEQFF. The chain employs TRBV20-1 and TRBJ2-1; TCRdb picks TRBD2, but there is no DNA to check that call. Germline V gives CDR1 DFQATT, CDR2 SNEGSKA (reference sequence). This CDR3 has 15 amino acids.

The chain combines TRBV6-4 with TRBJ1-2. Germline CDR1 and CDR2: MRHNA and SNTAGT. The CDR3 extends over 12 amino acids. The CDR3 loop is CASSDRVGGYTF.

The chain joins TRBV7-2 to TRBJ2-5; TCRdb returns TRBD2, unconfirmable since there is no DNA. The CDR3 has 14 amino acids. The germline CDR1 and CDR2 sequences are SGHTA and FQGNSA. CDR3 protein: CASSLAFGAGGPHF.

The chain is built from TRBV7-9 and TRBJ2-1; TCRdb selects TRBD1, and the lack of DNA leaves this call unchecked. The CDR3 extends over 15 amino acids. Germline V gene sequence: CDR1 SEHNR, CDR2 FQNEAQ (reference sequence). CDR3 sequence reads: CASSLTYSQGDEQFF.

The rearrangement uses TRBV5-1 and TRBJ2-2. Germline loops: CDR1 SGHRS, CDR2 YFSETQ. This CDR3 region has 14 residues. The CDR3 is CASRWAATPGELFF.

The genes are TRBV6-1 and TRBJ2-2; TCRdb's D call of TRBD2 is untestable without DNA. The CDR3 has 15 amino acids. CDR1 is MNHNS, CDR2 SASEGT, per germline. CDR3 protein: CASTSGGARTGELFF.

The chain combines TRBV4-3 with TRBJ1-4. In germline, CDR1 is LGHNA, CDR2 YSLEER. The CDR3 has 15 residues. CDR3 residues: CASSQDGGRRGKLFF.

The gene calls are TRBV4-3 and TRBJ1-6; TCRdb reports TRBD1, a call that lacks DNA to check it against. CDR3 length equals 16 residues. The germline V gene has CDR1 LGHNA and CDR2 YSLEER. CDR3: CASSQDRRADNSPLHF.

The chain joins TRBV9 to TRBJ2-3; the TCRdb D gene call, TRBD2, has no DNA to confirm it. The germline V gene has CDR1 SGDLS and CDR2 YYNGEE. This CDR3 region has 14 residues. The chain's CDR3 is CASSVEGRTDTQYF.

The chain couples TRBV5-1 to TRBJ1-2. Germline lookup yields CDR1 SGHRS and CDR2 YFSETQ. The CDR3 runs 15 residues. The CDR3 here is CASSLSAGNDYGYTF.

The chain uses TRBV12-3 or TRBV12-4 and TRBJ2-7; the D gene TCRdb calls, TRBD1, cannot be checked with no DNA. This CDR3 has 14 amino acids. Here the CDR3 reads CASRLAGGSYEQYF.

The chain joins TRBV5-6 to TRBJ2-1; absent DNA, TCRdb's TRBD1 call cannot be checked. Per the germline V gene, CDR1 is SGHDT and CDR2 is YYEEEE. This CDR3 contains 17 residues. Here the CDR3 reads CASSWGGQTLLWDEQFF. Filled out from reference TRBV5-6 and TRBJ2-1, the complete variable domain reads DAGVTQSPTHLIKTRGQQVTLRCSPKSGHDTVSWYQQALGQGPQFIFQYYEEEERQRGNFPDRFSGHQFPNYSSELNVNALLLGDSALYLCASSWGGQTLLWDEQFFGPGTRLTVL.

The chain uses TRBV20-1 and TRBJ2-5; TCRdb's D call, TRBD1, is unchecked because there is no DNA. The CDR3 covers 17 residues. Germline CDR1 reads DFQATT; CDR2 reads SNEGSKA (reference sequence). This chain's CDR3 is CSARGRSGRGQGETQYF.

The J gene is TRBJ2-5, the V gene TRBV7-2; TCRdb names TRBD1, which stays unverified in the absence of DNA. Germline CDR1 is SGHTA and CDR2 is FQGNSA. This CDR3 spans 17 amino acids. The CDR3 reads CASSLGWGRGVQETQYF.